Presented here are 26 T cell receptor beta chains from one specimen sequenced in a study of T cell responses to AZD1222 COVID-19 vaccine. Sequencing was performed with immunoSEQ multiplex PCR; in TCRdb, only in-frame clones are kept and a portion is missing. The sample has about 97,000 clones, 85% to 90% seen once. Source: peripheral blood, taken on day 0 of AZD1222 vaccination. The receptor set was obtained from an adult in good health.

The gene calls are TRBV5-1 and TRBJ1-1; TRBD1 agrees at 8 bases. V was clipped by 4 bases and J by 4 bases; unmatched bases: 9. Germline V lookup: CDR1 SGHRS, CDR2 YFSETQ. The CDR3 has 15 residues. CDR3 bases: TGCGCCAGCAGCCCTAGGACAGGGCGTAGCACTGAAGCTTTCTTT. Residues: CASSPRTGRSTEAFF.

The chain carries TRBV30 and TRBJ1-5, with 7 nucleotides matching TRBD1. With V trimmed by 2 bases and J by 5 bases, 9 bases remained unmatched. The V gene's germline CDR1 is GTSNPN and CDR2 SVGIG (reference sequence). There are 15 residues in the CDR3. DNA of the CDR3: TGTGCCTGGAGTTCCCTCACAACAGGGGATCAGCCCCAGCATTTT. Amino acid sequence: CAWSSLTTGDQPQHF.

This clone showed up just a few times. The chain combines TRBV4-2 with TRBJ2-5, with 11 bases that match TRBD2. Germline-derived CDR1 and CDR2 are LGHNA and YNFKEQ. The CDR3 is made up of 18 amino acids. V lost 2 bases and J lost 1; bases outside the gene matches: 9. CDR3 sequence: CASSQYGTSGTSQETQYF. The DNA of the CDR3 is TGTGCCAGCAGCCAATACGGGACTAGCGGAACGTCCCAAGAGACCCAGTACTTC.

This clone is a singleton in its sample. The rearrangement joins TRBV5-1 to TRBJ2-1, with 11 nucleotides matching TRBD2. The trim removed 4 bases at V and 5 bases at J, leaving 5 bases unmatched. This CDR3 spans 15 amino acids. The V gene's germline CDR1 is SGHRS and CDR2 YFSETQ. CDR3 bases: TGCGCCAGCAGCCCCGGGACTAGCGGCAACAATGAGCAGTTCTTC. Protein product: CASSPGTSGNNEQFF.

V and J are TRBV7-6 and TRBJ2-7, with 10 bases lining up with TRBD1. J lost 2 bases, V lost 4 bases, and 2 bases had no gene match. Germline V gives CDR1 SGHVS, CDR2 FNYEAQ. The CDR3 consists of 14 residues. As DNA, the CDR3 is TGTGCCAGCAGCTACGACAGGGGGCCCTACGAGCAGTACTTC. It is translated as CASSYDRGPYEQYF.

The chain couples TRBV5-4 to TRBJ2-5; D perhaps matches TRBD2 (5 bases). The V gene's germline CDR1 is SGHNT and CDR2 YYREEE (reference sequence). CDR3 length: 14 amino acids. Deletions cut 2 bases from V and 5 bases from J, with 13 bases between. CDR3 amino acids: CASSFSEEAETQYF. In DNA, the CDR3 is TGTGCCAGCAGCTTCAGTGAGGAGGCGGAGACCCAGTACTTC.

The chain joins TRBV5-1 to TRBJ1-4, with 9 bases identical to TRBD1. Germline V gene sequence: CDR1 SGHRS, CDR2 YFSETQ. Trimming took 4 bases from V and 7 from J; bases not matched to a gene: 8. This CDR3 region has 15 residues. In DNA form, the CDR3 reads TGCGCCAGCAGCACTCCGGGACAGGGAGGTGAAAAACTGTTTTTT. Translation gives CASSTPGQGGEKLFF.

There are a few counts of this clone. This chain uses TRBV21-1 with TRBJ1-5; the D call of TRBD1 is as the table states it, not checked on the DNA. TRBV21-1 is given as a pseudogene. The CDR3 has 14 residues. The CDR3 nucleotides read TGTGCCAGCAGCAAAGCTCCGGAGACAGCTCCCCAGCATTTT. Residues: CASSKAPETAPQHF.

CDR3 nucleotides: TGTGCCAGCAGCGAAAAACAGGGGGCGGATACGCAGTATTTT. Translating it yields CASSEKQGADTQYF. The chain recombines TRBV5-4 with TRBJ2-3; 9 bases match TRBD1. Germline V CDR1 and CDR2: SGHNT, YYREEE (reference sequence). V lost 4 bases, J lost 6 bases, and 6 bases stayed unmatched. The CDR3 consists of 14 residues.

The CDR3 nucleotides are TGTGCCAGCAGCTTGGAGGCTAGCAATGAGCAGTTCTTC. This gives the protein CASSLEASNEQFF. The rearrangement links TRBV5-4 to TRBJ2-1; the D is unclear. This CDR3 has 13 residues. The germline V gene encodes CDR1 SGHNT and CDR2 YYREEE (reference sequence). The V end was cut by 0 bases, the J end by 6 bases, with 7 bases between.

V is TRBV25-1 and J is TRBJ1-1; no reliable D call. V was shortened by 7 bases and J by 0 bases, with 9 bases between the two germline ends. Germline values: CDR1 MGHDK, CDR2 SYGVNS. This CDR3 region has 13 residues. The CDR3 loop is CASIDSMNTEAFF. CDR3 sequence (DNA): TGTGCCAGCATTGATTCCATGAACACTGAAGCTTTCTTT.

This chain connects TRBV7-8 to TRBJ2-1; the D gene is possibly TRBD2 (5 bases). Deletions cut 5 bases from V and 5 bases from J, with 10 bases between. This CDR3 has 13 residues. The germline CDR1 and CDR2 sequences are SGHVS and FQNEAQ. The CDR3 is CASSPAVNNEQFF. As DNA, the CDR3 is TGTGCCAGCAGCCCAGCGGTGAACAATGAGCAGTTCTTC.

The chain recombines TRBV7-2 with TRBJ1-1, with D maybe TRBD1 (6 bases). With 7 bases removed from V and 1 base from J, the gap between germline ends came to 13 bases. The CDR3 totals 14 residues. CDR1 and CDR2 (germline): SGHTA, FQGNSA. CDR3 bases: TGTGCCAGCACTGCGACAGGCTCGAACACTGAAGCTTTCTTT. This gives the protein CASTATGSNTEAFF.

The chain carries TRBV6-2 or TRBV6-3 and TRBJ2-3; D is uncertain. The CDR3 is made up of 15 amino acids. CDR1 is MNHEY, CDR2 SVGEGT, per germline. The V and J ends lost 2 bases and 3 bases respectively, with 12 bases between them. The CDR3 sequence is CASSYPGIGTDTQYF. CDR3 DNA: TGTGCCAGCAGTTACCCCGGAATCGGGACAGATACGCAGTATTTT.

The chain employs TRBV10-1 and TRBJ1-1, with 8 bases fitting TRBD1. CDR1 is WNHNN and CDR2 is SYGVQD in the germline V gene (reference sequence). J gave up 11 bases and V 4 bases, and 6 bases lay outside the gene matches. The CDR3 length is 12 residues. The CDR3 loop reads CASSGDRLAAFF. The CDR3 region has the DNA TGCGCCAGCAGTGGGGACAGGTTGGCCGCTTTCTTT.

The rearrangement links TRBV30 to TRBJ1-3; D not resolved. CDR3 length: 12 amino acids. CDR1 GTSNPN and CDR2 SVGIG come from the germline V gene (reference sequence). The ends were cut back, 0 bases at V and 4 bases at J, with 4 bases in the middle. The chain's CDR3 is CAWSVQGNTIYF. The CDR3 bases are TGTGCCTGGAGTGTACAGGGAAACACCATATATTTT.

J is TRBJ2-1 and V is TRBV9, with D possibly matching TRBD1 (5 bases). Per germline, CDR1 SGDLS and CDR2 YYNGEE. Trimming shortened V by 0 bases and J by 5 bases, and 6 bases separated the two germline ends. The CDR3 is 13 residues long. DNA of the CDR3: TGTGCCAGCAGCGTAGTAGGGGACAATGAGCAGTTCTTC. It encodes CASSVVGDNEQFF.

This chain uses TRBV27 with TRBJ1-2; D remains ambiguous. The CDR3 consists of 14 residues. V lost 0 bases to trimming and J lost 4 bases, with 9 bases between them. The germline CDR1 and CDR2 sequences are MNHEY and SMNVEV (reference sequence). The CDR3 nucleotides read TGTGCCAGCAGTTTATCGGCAGGACTCTATGGCTACACCTTC. Protein product: CASSLSAGLYGYTF.

V gene TRBV7-3 combines with J gene TRBJ1-4, with 9 bases identical to TRBD1. Per germline, CDR1 SGHTA and CDR2 FQGTGA. Unmatched junction bases numbered 5, after V lost 5 bases and J lost 7 bases. CDR3 length equals 14 residues. In DNA, the CDR3 is TGTGCCAGCAGCCAGGGACAGGGTGGTGAAAAACTGTTTTTT. This codes for CASSQGQGGEKLFF.

This chain uses TRBV2 with TRBJ1-2, with a tentative D call TRBD1 (6 bases). In germline, CDR1 is SNHLY, CDR2 FYNNEI. The length of the CDR3 is 15 residues. V was trimmed by 6 bases and J by 7 bases, leaving 21 bases between them. The CDR3 is CASRTNRVGVPGYTF. In DNA, the CDR3 is TGTGCCAGCAGGACTAACAGGGTTGGTGTACCTGGCTACACCTTC.

The genes are TRBV4-3 and TRBJ1-4; tentative D call: TRBD1 (5 bases). The CDR3 has 18 amino acids. Trimming stripped 1 base from V and 7 bases from J, with 22 bases between. Germline V lookup: CDR1 LGHNA, CDR2 YSLEER. The CDR3 DNA is TGCGCCAGCAGCCAAGCTTCGGTGGGCGGGGCCGGATCTGAAAAACTGTTTTTT. It translates to CASSQASVGGAGSEKLFF.

This chain joins TRBV27 and TRBJ1-6, with D unclear. This CDR3 spans 16 amino acids. Trimming stripped 3 bases from V and 3 bases from J, with 12 bases between. The germline gives CDR1 MNHEY, CDR2 SMNVEV (reference sequence). DNA for the CDR3: TGTGCCAGCAGTTTTTATCCGGGCCTCTATAATTCACCCCTCCACTTT. Translated, it gives CASSFYPGLYNSPLHF.

J is TRBJ2-1 and V is TRBV30; possible D gene TRBD2, 6 bases. V gave up 0 bases and J gave up 0 bases, with 12 bases separating them. The CDR3 is 16 amino acids. CDR1 and CDR2 (germline): GTSNPN, SVGIG (reference sequence). The CDR3 loop is CAWSVWGEVSYNEQFF. CDR3 sequence (DNA): TGTGCCTGGAGTGTCTGGGGGGAGGTCTCCTACAATGAGCAGTTCTTC.

The gene calls are TRBV18 and TRBJ1-1; 8 positions agree with TRBD1. There are 15 residues in the CDR3. Trimming took 3 bases from V and 3 from J; bases not matched to a gene: 6. The germline V gene encodes CDR1 KGHSH and CDR2 LQKENI. The CDR3 DNA follows: TGTGCCAGCTCACCGAGCAGGGGGCCCTACACTGAAGCTTTCTTT. It is translated as CASSPSRGPYTEAFF. Supplemented by reference TRBV18 and TRBJ1-1, the full variable domain reads NAGVMQNPRHLVRRRGQEARLRCSPMKGHSHVYWYRQLPEEGLKFMVYLQKENIIDESGMPKERFSAEFPKEGPSILRIQQVVRGDSAAYFCASSPSRGPYTEAFFGQGTRLTVV.

The chain links TRBV6-2 or TRBV6-3 to TRBJ2-1; D might be TRBD2 (6 bases). The CDR3 length is 16 residues. The V end lost 6 bases, the J end lost 4 bases, and 19 bases lay between the germline ends. CDR1 is MNHEY and CDR2 is SVGEGT in the germline V gene. The CDR3, as DNA: TGTGCCAGCAGCATCGACGGAGGGACTGGATACAATGAGCAGTTCTTC. The encoded protein is CASSIDGGTGYNEQFF.

Points on this clone: The limits of the CDR3 on the DNA are not certain, so only TCRdb's listed CDR3 is given. This rearrangement joins TRBV27 to TRBJ2-1. The CDR3 spans 13 amino acids, including both terminal residues. Germline assignment: CDR1 MNHEY and CDR2 SMNVEV (reference sequence). CDR3 protein: CASSLSLRTEQFF.